These T cell receptor beta chains were read from a single sample in a study of cytomegalovirus exposure and HLA in healthy donors. The method was immunoSEQ multiplex PCR; TCRdb's version includes in-frame clones alone and lacks a portion of them. The sample comprises 100,000 to 150,000 clones, approximately 76% of which are singletons, and about 16% rests with the top ten. The specimen sequenced was PBMCs. The receptor source for this set is a man aged 50 or older in good health and CMV-seropositive. CDR3s include the opening cysteine and the closing phenylalanine or tryptophan. D genes are given only for firm matches. Some rows mark clone size as missing; the rest say once, few, many or name a class of expanded clone.

V,length,D,J,size,CDR3,DNA
TRBV7-9,14,NA,TRBJ2-3,NA,CASSPQGSTDTQYF,TGTGCCAGCAGCCCCCAGGGGAGCACAGATACGCAGTATTTT
TRBV5-1,16,TRBD1,TRBJ2-1,NA,CASSSLTGDSYNEQFF,TGCGCCAGCAGCTCACTTACAGGGGATTCCTACAATGAGCAGTTCTTC
TRBV19,15,NA,TRBJ2-5,NA,CASSIGRGDRETQYF,TGTGCCAGTAGTATAGGCAGGGGCGACCGAGAGACCCAGTACTTC
TRBV9,18,TRBD2,TRBJ2-2,NA,CASSPRTSGSLRTGELFF,TGTGCCAGCAGCCCAAGGACTAGCGGGAGCCTGAGAACCGGGGAGCTGTTTTTT
TRBV28,15,TRBD2,TRBJ2-7,NA,CASSFLAGLSDEQYF,TGTGCCAGCAGTTTTCTAGCGGGCCTCAGCGACGAGCAGTACTTC
TRBV9,16,TRBD2,TRBJ2-1,few,CASSVASGTSAVEQFF,TGTGCCAGCAGCGTAGCCTCCGGGACTAGCGCGGTTGAGCAGTTCTTC
TRBV7-9,13,NA,TRBJ2-7,NA,CASSSEVSYEQYF,TGTGCCAGCAGCTCGGAGGTATCCTACGAGCAGTACTTC
TRBV6-4,14,TRBD2,TRBJ2-1,NA,CASSDSGASGSQFF,TGTGCCAGCAGTGACTCTGGGGCTAGCGGGAGCCAGTTCTTC
TRBV5-1,15,TRBD2,TRBJ2-3,NA,CASTFDGGDTDTQYF,TGCGCCAGCACTTTCGATGGGGGGGACACAGATACGCAGTATTTT
TRBV19,14,NA,TRBJ1-3,few,CASSIVDGGNTIYF,TGTGCCAGTAGTATAGTGGACGGGGGGAACACCATATATTTT
TRBV7-2,15,NA,TRBJ1-6,few,CASSPRLTGKSPLHF,TGTGCCAGCAGCCCCCGACTCACAGGGAAATCACCCCTCCACTTT
TRBV5-4,16,TRBD1,TRBJ1-2,NA,CASSPPEPGGVRGYTF,TGTGCCAGCAGCCCCCCGGAGCCAGGGGGCGTACGTGGCTACACCTTC
TRBV5-6,16,TRBD2,TRBJ2-3,NA,CASSWDLAGGPATQYF,TGTGCCAGCAGCTGGGACTTAGCGGGGGGGCCGGCTACGCAGTATTTT
TRBV9,17,TRBD2,TRBJ2-3,NA,CASSAGLAGGLTDTQYF,TGTGCCAGCAGCGCGGGACTAGCGGGGGGCCTCACAGATACGCAGTATTTT
TRBV2,12,NA,TRBJ1-1,few,CASSDRSSEAFF,TGTGCCAGCAGTGACAGATCCTCTGAAGCTTTCTTT
TRBV11-2,12,TRBD2,TRBJ2-1,NA,CASSFGGSLSFF,TGTGCCAGCAGCTTCGGCGGGAGCCTCTCGTTCTTC
TRBV5-1,15,TRBD2,TRBJ2-1,NA,CASSVELAGGNEQFF,TGCGCCAGCAGCGTGGAACTAGCGGGAGGCAATGAGCAGTTCTTC
TRBV18,16,NA,TRBJ1-4,NA,CASSPVTGQTNEKLFF,TGTGCCAGCTCACCAGTAACTGGGCAGACCAATGAAAAACTGTTTTTT
TRBV5-1,16,TRBD1,TRBJ2-6,NA,CASSWGTDSGANVLTF,TGCGCCAGCAGCTGGGGGACAGACTCTGGGGCCAACGTCCTGACTTTC
TRBV6-1,14,NA,TRBJ1-5,NA,CASSEVGGPQPQHF,TGTGCCAGCAGTGAAGTGGGAGGGCCCCAGCCCCAGCATTTT
TRBV13,17,NA,TRBJ2-3,NA,CASSLGPGWGVEDTQYF,TGTGCCAGCAGCTTAGGCCCTGGTTGGGGGGTGGAAGATACGCAGTATTTT
TRBV15,13,NA,TRBJ1-1,NA,CATSRFGFTEAFF,TGTGCCACCAGCAGGTTCGGGTTCACTGAAGCTTTCTTT
TRBV28,15,TRBD1,TRBJ2-7,NA,CASSLNRGTASEQYF,TGTGCCAGCAGTTTAAATCGTGGGACAGCAAGCGAGCAGTACTTC
TRBV5-4,16,TRBD2,TRBJ2-7,few,CASRPAGLAKSYEQYF,TGTGCCAGCAGACCCGCTGGACTAGCGAAAAGCTACGAGCAGTACTTC
TRBV2,14,TRBD1,TRBJ1-6,NA,CASRRDRDNSPLHF,TGTGCCAGCAGACGGGACAGGGATAATTCACCCCTCCACTTT
TRBV9,15,TRBD1,TRBJ1-5,few,CASSPGQGGSQPQHF,TGTGCCAGCAGCCCCGGACAGGGGGGCAGTCAGCCCCAGCATTTT
TRBV5-5,14,NA,TRBJ1-5,few,CASSLRQVNQPQHF,TGTGCCAGCAGCTTGAGGCAGGTCAATCAGCCCCAGCATTTT
TRBV2,16,NA,TRBJ1-4,NA,CASSEGGRTTNEKLFF,TGTGCCAGCAGTGAGGGAGGAAGAACAACTAATGAAAAACTGTTTTTT
TRBV18,14,NA,TRBJ1-2,NA,CASWGDRGGYGYTF,TGTGCCAGCTGGGGCGACAGAGGTGGCTATGGCTACACCTTC
TRBV28,14,NA,TRBJ1-4,NA,CASGSDGFNEKLFF,TGTGCCAGCGGCAGTGACGGGTTTAATGAAAAACTGTTTTTT
TRBV2,15,NA,TRBJ2-7,few,CASRAQASWGYEQYF,TGTGCCAGCAGAGCACAGGCTTCCTGGGGCTACGAGCAGTACTTC
TRBV6-5,14,TRBD1,TRBJ2-7,NA,CASSYNNRGDEQYF,TGTGCCAGCAGTTACAACAACAGGGGTGACGAGCAGTACTTC
TRBV29-1,15,NA,TRBJ2-5,NA,CSVEDSGVGGETQYF,TGCAGCGTTGAAGATTCGGGGGTTGGGGGAGAGACCCAGTACTTC
TRBV7-2,16,NA,TRBJ2-7,NA,CASSLGARGVSYEQYF,TGTGCCAGCAGCTTAGGGGCCAGGGGGGTTTCCTACGAGCAGTACTTC
TRBV7-2,15,NA,TRBJ2-7,NA,CASSRSWVAANEQYF,TGTGCCAGCAGCCGCAGCTGGGTAGCGGCCAACGAGCAGTACTTC
TRBV11-3,17,TRBD2,TRBJ2-3,few,CASSLALTSGSPDTQYF,TGTGCCAGCAGCTTAGCCCTGACTAGCGGGAGTCCTGATACGCAGTATTTT
TRBV19,16,TRBD1,TRBJ1-1,NA,CASSIGDRAGGTEAFF,TGTGCCAGTAGTATAGGGGACAGGGCCGGCGGTACTGAAGCTTTCTTT
TRBV7-2,15,TRBD2,TRBJ2-7,NA,CASSSGLAVSYEQYF,TGTGCCAGCAGCTCAGGACTAGCGGTCTCCTACGAGCAGTACTTC